This entry features one T cell receptor beta chain sequence. Germline loops: CDR1 MNHEY, CDR2 SVGEGT. The CDR3 runs 15 residues. V was pared by 0 bases and J by 5 bases, with 14 bases between. This record belongs to a study of blood T cell repertoires in COVID-19. Study-wide background: Sources were T cells, B-cell-depleted T cells, or PBMCs; the material itself was cDNA or gDNA.

Here immunoSEQ multiplex PCR was the method, and the copy in TCRdb shows in-frame clones only, minus some. The table lists under 150,000 clones, 80% of them singletons. The chain recombines TRBV6-2 or TRBV6-3 with TRBJ2-7; D may be TRBD1 (5 bases). The TCR was taken from a woman aged 45-59 years with acute or convalescent COVID-19. Sequencing used peripheral blood. CDR3 nucleotides: TGTGCCAGCAGTTACTCGATTCCAGGGTTCAACGAGCAGTACTTC. The encoded protein is CASSYSIPGFNEQYF.